A single sample gave rise to the 20 T cell receptor beta chains below, sequenced in a study of CD8+CD57+ T cells in acquired aplastic anemia. The authors sequenced patients whose flow cytometry had shown CD8+CD57+ cell expansion. TCR beta VDJ combinations and CDR3 sequences were profiled from genomic DNA. TCRdb passed the reads through MiXCR, listing each CDR3 protein once. This sample yields roughly 93,000 distinct CDR3 sequences, of which less than 75% are seen a single time; 65% belongs to the top ten. The sequencing input was sorted CD4+, CD8+, or CD8+CD57+ T cells (not recorded which) from PBMCs. The source of these receptors is a human donor with aplastic anemia.

The table lists this clonotype with a few counts. The rearrangement joins TRBV10-3 to TRBJ2-5; the match to TRBD1 covers 9 bases. Losses at the gene ends were 6 bases for V and 6 bases for J; bases not matched to a gene: 8. The CDR3 loop spans 14 amino acids. Germline-derived CDR1 and CDR2 are ENHRY and SYGVKD. The CDR3 here is CAISGQGRKKTQYF. The DNA of the CDR3 is TGTGCCATCAGCGGACAGGGGCGGAAAAAGACCCAGTACTTC.

The chain carries TRBV7-6 and TRBJ2-7; D might be TRBD2 (6 bases). The CDR3 consists of 13 residues. CDR1 is SGHVS and CDR2 is FNYEAQ in the germline V gene. The V and J ends lost 8 bases and 0 bases respectively, with 11 bases between them. This chain's CDR3 is CASLAAGSYEQYF. Here the CDR3 DNA reads TGTGCCAGCCTAGCAGCGGGCTCCTACGAGCAGTACTTC.

The rearrangement uses TRBV9 and TRBJ1-6, with unresolved D. The germline V gene encodes CDR1 SGDLS and CDR2 YYNGEE. The CDR3 length is 13 residues. The germline V and J ends were trimmed by 3 bases and 10 bases, with 11 bases remaining between them. DNA for the CDR3: TGTGCCAGCAGCGCAAGGGATGACTCACCCCTCCACTTT. Protein sequence: CASSARDDSPLHF.

V usage is TRBV4-2 and J usage is TRBJ2-7; TRBD2 is a possible D gene (6 bases). Germline CDR1 LGHNA, CDR2 YNFKEQ. Trimming removed 2 bases from V and 3 bases from J, with 14 bases in between. There are 15 residues in the CDR3. The CDR3 loop is CASSQNGGGIYEQYF. The CDR3 bases are TGTGCCAGCAGCCAAAACGGGGGAGGAATCTACGAGCAGTACTTC.

The chain recombines TRBV20-1 with TRBJ2-3; 11 bases line up with TRBD2. After removal of 3 bases from V and 10 bases from J, the junction contained 6 bases not matched to a gene. This CDR3 spans 13 amino acids. Germline V gene data show CDR1 as DFQATT and CDR2 as SNEGSKA (reference sequence). CDR3 protein: CSARTSGVSAQYF. The CDR3 nucleotides are TGCAGTGCTAGGACTAGCGGGGTTAGTGCGCAGTATTTT.

This clonotype appeared a single time. The J gene is TRBJ2-2, the V gene TRBV19; D is uncertain. The CDR3 loop spans 15 amino acids. Germline V gene lookup returns CDR1 LNHDA and CDR2 SQIVND (reference sequence). V lost 1 base to trimming and J lost 4 bases, with 10 bases between them. The CDR3 DNA reads as TGTGCCAGTAGTATAGGAGGCACGAGCACCGGGGAGCTGTTTTTT. This encodes CASSIGGTSTGELFF.

The rearrangement links TRBV2 to TRBJ1-2; possibly TRBD1 for D (6 bases). The ends were cut back, 6 bases at V and 4 bases at J, with 21 bases in the middle. Germline V gives CDR1 SNHLY, CDR2 FYNNEI. CDR3 length: 16 amino acids. CDR3 sequence reads: CASRLASGASLYGYTF. CDR3 sequence (DNA): TGTGCCAGCAGGCTAGCTTCAGGGGCTTCACTCTATGGCTACACCTTC.

The rearrangement joins TRBV7-6 to TRBJ2-5; 7 bases fit TRBD2. V was clipped by 5 bases and J by 4 bases; unmatched bases: 10. This CDR3 comprises 15 residues. Germline CDR1 reads SGHVS; CDR2 reads FNYEAQ. The CDR3 here is CASSRDYSVRETQYF. As DNA, the CDR3 is TGTGCCAGCAGCCGGGACTATTCTGTACGAGAGACCCAGTACTTC.

At least ten counts were recorded for this clonotype. The gene calls are TRBV5-1 and TRBJ2-7; D is tentatively TRBD1 or TRBD2 (6 bases each). Germline assignment: CDR1 SGHRS and CDR2 YFSETQ. This CDR3 comprises 14 residues. V lost 0 bases and J lost 6, with 13 bases in between. DNA for the CDR3: TGCGCCAGCAGCTTGGCCGGGGGCTCGACCGAGCAGTACTTC. This codes for CASSLAGGSTEQYF.

This sequence joins TRBV29-1 and TRBJ2-3; TRBD1 agrees at 7 bases. Losses at the gene ends were 3 bases for V and 2 bases for J; bases not matched to a gene: 2. From germline, CDR1 is SQVTM and CDR2 ANQGSEA. The CDR3 has 13 amino acids. The CDR3 spells CSVEGTDTDTQYF. CDR3 nucleotides: TGCAGCGTTGAGGGGACAGACACAGATACGCAGTATTTT.

This chain joins TRBV7-8 and TRBJ2-5; TRBD1 matches at 7 bases. Per the germline V gene, CDR1 is SGHVS and CDR2 is FQNEAQ. Trimming removed 9 bases from V and 2 bases from J; junction bases left unmatched: 6. The CDR3 is 13 residues long. CDR3 loop: CASSSTGQETQYF. The CDR3 DNA reads TGTGCCAGTAGTTCGACAGGGCAAGAGACCCAGTACTTC.

This rearrangement joins TRBV20-1 to TRBJ2-5; 10 bases align to TRBD2. With V trimmed by 6 bases and J by 0 bases, 10 bases remained unmatched. CDR1 is DFQATT and CDR2 is SNEGSKA in the germline V gene (reference sequence). The CDR3 has 16 residues. Here the CDR3 DNA reads TGCAGTGCCAAACCCGGACTAGCGGAATACCAAGAGACCCAGTACTTC. It yields the protein CSAKPGLAEYQETQYF.

V is TRBV12-3 or TRBV12-4 and J is TRBJ2-5; maybe TRBD1 (6 bases). The CDR3 is 14 amino acids. Trimming removed 0 bases from V and 9 bases from J, with 14 bases in between. In DNA, the CDR3 is TGTGCCAGCAGTTTAGCAGGGGACAATCAGCCCCAGTACTTC. It encodes CASSLAGDNQPQYF.

The chain joins TRBV10-1 to TRBJ2-7; a weak D match, TRBD2 (7 bases). This CDR3 spans 16 amino acids. CDR1 is WNHNN and CDR2 is SYGVQD in the germline V gene (reference sequence). The ends were cut back, 7 bases at V and 0 bases at J, with 19 bases in the middle. CDR3 bases: TGCGCCAGCACCCCCCAGGGGCGGGACTACTCCTACGAGCAGTACTTC. Amino acid sequence: CASTPQGRDYSYEQYF.

V usage is TRBV10-3 and J usage is TRBJ1-1; D is unresolved. Trimming left V 10 bases short and J 1 base short, with 10 bases between. Germline lookup yields CDR1 ENHRY and CDR2 SYGVKD. The CDR3 consists of 12 residues. The CDR3, as DNA: TGTGCCACCAATCCAGGGAACACTGAAGCTTTCTTT. It translates to CATNPGNTEAFF.

The gene calls are TRBV19 and TRBJ1-2; TRBD1 aligns across 8 bases. CDR1 is LNHDA and CDR2 is SQIVND in the germline V gene (reference sequence). CDR3 length equals 15 residues. The ends lost 7 bases at V and 3 bases at J; junction bases unmatched: 10. The CDR3: CASTPGPGQDYGYTF. CDR3 in DNA: TGTGCCAGTACCCCAGGCCCGGGACAGGACTATGGCTACACCTTC.

The chain joins TRBV7-9 to TRBJ1-1; unclear D gene. The CDR3 runs to 13 residues. Trimming stripped 1 base from V and 4 bases from J, with 7 bases between. The germline CDR1 and CDR2 sequences are SEHNR and FQNEAQ (reference sequence). The DNA of the CDR3 is TGTGCCAGCAGCTTAGGGGCGACCACTGAAGCTTTCTTT. It yields the protein CASSLGATTEAFF.

In this sample, this clonotype turned up many times. The gene calls are TRBV4-1 and TRBJ2-7; D gene uncertain. CDR1 MGHRA and CDR2 YSYEKL come from the germline V gene. CDR3 length: 15 amino acids. The germline V and J ends were trimmed by 0 bases and 3 bases, with 12 bases remaining between them. This CDR3 reads CASSQDWAVYYEQYF. The CDR3 region has the DNA TGCGCCAGCAGCCAAGATTGGGCTGTTTACTACGAGCAGTACTTC.

The V call is TRBV20-1, the J call TRBJ1-1; TRBD1 might be the D (6 bases). The CDR3 contains 13 residues. V shed 6 bases and J shed 0 bases, with 11 bases lying between them. The germline gives CDR1 DFQATT, CDR2 SNEGSKA (reference sequence). CDR3 sequence: CSARDILNTEAFF. The CDR3 nucleotides are TGCAGTGCGCGGGACATCTTGAACACTGAAGCTTTCTTT.

In the case of this clonotype: A read error is possible here, since a much larger clone lies one base away. The rearrangement links TRBV20-1 to TRBJ2-1; D remains ambiguous. The germline V gene has CDR1 DFQATT and CDR2 SNEGSKA (reference sequence). The CDR3 has 13 amino acids. For the CDR3, the DNA is TGCAGTGCTAGAGTCTGGGATCACAATGGGCAGTTCTTC. Amino acids: CSARVWDHNGQFF.